These 31 T cell receptor beta chains came from one sample sequenced in a study of STAT3 mutations in large granular lymphocyte leukemia (dated by TCRdb to about 2019). The full study reports these points: Every T-LGLL patient showed at least one immunodominant TCRbeta clonotype, and about half showed multiple immunodominant subclonotypes.

These receptors have no identified antigens. Preparation of the library involved the immunoSEQ multiplex PCR assay. TCRdb mirrors the immuneACCESS table, restricted to in-frame sequences. Some clones are absent from its copies; in checked studies, under half trace to an unresolved V gene, and the reason for the others is unknown. The sample records about 15,000 clones, approximately 84% of which are singletons. Of the sample, around 9.4% falls within the top ten clones. The sequenced material came from peripheral blood mononuclear cells. The origin of the receptors is a man aged 50-60 years with T-cell large granular lymphocyte leukemia. Some clones in this sample may be carry-over from other donors' samples. The age is the age at diagnosis.

The gene calls are TRBV5-1 and TRBJ2-6; D remains unclear. V dropped 1 base and J dropped 0 bases, with 11 bases sitting between them. This CDR3 spans 17 amino acids. CDR1 and CDR2 from the germline V gene are SGHRS and YFSETQ. This CDR3 reads CASSLPITASGANVLTF. CDR3 bases: TGCGCCAGCAGCTTGCCGATCACCGCCTCTGGGGCCAACGTCCTGACTTTC. Full variable domain (missing parts from reference TRBV5-1 and TRBJ2-6): KAGVTQTPRYLIKTRGQQVTLSCSPISGHRSVSWYQQTPGQGLQFLFEYFSETQRNKGNFPGRFSGRQFSNSRSEMNVSTLELGDSALYLCASSLPITASGANVLTFGAGSRLTVL.

The chain carries TRBV28 and TRBJ2-2, with TRBD1 identical over 7 bases. CDR3 length equals 16 residues. Germline-derived CDR1 and CDR2 are MDHEN and SYDVKM. V trimming: 7 bases; J trimming: 2 bases; junction bases outside the gene matches: 10. CDR3 sequence: CASTPTGTVNTGELFF. In DNA form, the CDR3 reads TGTGCCAGCACCCCGACCGGGACAGTAAACACCGGGGAGCTGTTTTTT.

V gene TRBV28 combines with J gene TRBJ1-1; possibly TRBD1 for D (5 bases). This CDR3 is 17 amino acids long. Germline V gene sequence: CDR1 MDHEN, CDR2 SYDVKM. V gave up 8 bases and J gave up 8 bases, with 30 bases separating them. This CDR3 is CASPPSSGRVAVGEAFF. In nucleotides, the CDR3 is TGTGCCAGCCCCCCATCCTCGGGGCGGGTCGCCGTGGGGGAAGCTTTCTTT.

The rearrangement joins TRBV6-1 to TRBJ2-7, with D unresolved. From germline, CDR1 is MNHNS and CDR2 SASEGT. Deletions cut 6 bases from V and 4 bases from J, with 7 bases between. The CDR3 loop spans 11 amino acids. CDR3: CASSRGYEQYF. Written as DNA, the CDR3 is TGTGCCAGCAGCCGCGGATACGAGCAGTACTTC.

The chain links TRBV7-8 to TRBJ2-1; TRBD1 matches 9 bases. Germline V gene data show CDR1 as SGHVS and CDR2 as FQNEAQ. The trim removed 4 bases at V and 6 bases at J, leaving 4 bases unmatched. CDR3 size: 14 residues. CDR3 protein: CASSSRDRVNEQFF. The CDR3 coding sequence is TGTGCCAGCAGCTCCCGGGACAGGGTCAATGAGCAGTTCTTC. The variable domain in full, with the rest retrieved from reference TRBV7-8 and TRBJ2-1, is GAGVSQSPRYKVAKRGQDVALRCDPISGHVSLFWYQQALGQGPEFLTYFQNEAQLDKSGLPSDRFFAERPEGSVSTLKIQRTQQEDSAVYLCASSSRDRVNEQFFGPGTRLTVL.

The chain is built from TRBV19 and TRBJ1-1; no firm D call. Germline-derived CDR1 and CDR2 are LNHDA and SQIVND (reference sequence). V shed 1 base and J shed 5 bases, with 23 bases lying between them. CDR3 size: 18 residues. The CDR3, as DNA: TGTGCCAGTAGTATAGCAAGAGCCGCCTTCGCCGTGAGTACTGAAGCTTTCTTT. Residues: CASSIARAAFAVSTEAFF.

The V call is TRBV5-4, the J call TRBJ1-1; 7 bases match TRBD1. The CDR3 has 15 residues. Germline V gene sequence: CDR1 SGHNT, CDR2 YYREEE (reference sequence). Trimming at V came to 4 bases and at J to 1 base, leaving 7 bases not matched to a gene. The CDR3 sequence is CASSTWTGPNTEAFF. The DNA of the CDR3 is TGTGCCAGCAGCACCTGGACAGGACCGAACACTGAAGCTTTCTTT.

The rearrangement uses TRBV4-3 and TRBJ2-2; 9 bases match TRBD2. The CDR3 totals 15 residues. The V and J ends lost 1 base and 7 bases, in that order; junction bases with no gene match: 4. Germline CDR1 is LGHNA and CDR2 is YSLEER. The CDR3 protein is CASSQVGLAVGELFF. CDR3 nucleotide sequence: TGCGCCAGCAGCCAAGTGGGACTAGCCGTCGGGGAGCTGTTTTTT.

Concerning this clone itself: Other DNA sequences of this sample code for an identical CDR3. The rearrangement uses TRBV9 and TRBJ1-5; D gene ambiguous. CDR1 is SGDLS and CDR2 is YYNGEE in the germline V gene. CDR3 length equals 14 residues. V gave up 0 bases and J gave up 6 bases, with 10 bases separating them. The CDR3 loop reads CASSVDGAGQPQHF. As DNA, the CDR3 is TGTGCCAGCAGCGTAGACGGAGCAGGTCAGCCCCAGCATTTT.

The chain joins TRBV11-2 to TRBJ2-2; D uncertain. V lost 2 bases to trimming and J lost 5 bases, with 12 bases between them. The germline V gene encodes CDR1 SGHAT and CDR2 FQNNGV. The CDR3 runs 15 residues. The CDR3 sequence: CASSLKLISTGELFF. The CDR3 DNA follows: TGTGCCAGCAGCTTAAAGCTGATCTCAACCGGGGAGCTGTTTTTT.

The chain joins TRBV18 to TRBJ2-7; either TRBD1 or TRBD2 may fit D (6 bases each). The CDR3 runs 15 residues. V was trimmed by 6 bases and J by 3 bases, leaving 18 bases between them. Looked up from germline, CDR1 is KGHSH and CDR2 is LQKENI. CDR3 residues: CASSPTRKGGYEQYF. The CDR3 DNA follows: TGTGCCAGCTCGCCGACTCGGAAGGGGGGCTACGAGCAGTACTTC.

The V and J genes are TRBV14 and TRBJ2-7, with D maybe TRBD2 (6 bases). Looked up from germline, CDR1 is SGHDN and CDR2 is FVKESK. CDR3 size: 15 residues. V lost 1 base, J lost 6 bases, and 16 bases lay in between. In DNA, the CDR3 is TGTGCCAGCAGCCAAGGAGCGGGCGGTGGTGGCGAGCAGTACTTC. It specifies CASSQGAGGGGEQYF.

The CDR3 is CASSLEGAAGGRYEQYF. CDR3 coding DNA: TGTGCCAGCAGCTTAGAGGGCGCGGCAGGGGGACGCTACGAGCAGTACTTC. The chain has TRBV11-2 and TRBJ2-7; 7 bases match TRBD1. Per the germline V gene, CDR1 is SGHAT and CDR2 is FQNNGV. Trimming took 0 bases from V and 3 from J; bases not matched to a gene: 11. This CDR3 has 17 residues.

This sequence joins TRBV20-1 and TRBJ2-3; the D is unclear. Trimming removed 3 bases at V and 5 bases at J, with 6 bases between. The CDR3 runs to 11 residues. Per germline, CDR1 DFQATT and CDR2 SNEGSKA (reference sequence). CDR3 nucleotide sequence: TGCAGTGCTAGGGGCGTAGATACGCAGTATTTT. It specifies CSARGVDTQYF.

The rearrangement joins TRBV5-1 to TRBJ1-2; 7 bases are shared with TRBD1. The CDR3 spans 14 residues. Germline V lookup: CDR1 SGHRS, CDR2 YFSETQ. The ends lost 7 bases at V and 8 bases at J; junction bases unmatched: 14. The CDR3 region is CASFSPDRAEGYTF. CDR3 nucleotide sequence: TGCGCCAGCTTCTCGCCCGACAGGGCAGAAGGCTACACCTTC.

V and J are TRBV7-9 and TRBJ1-5; no firm D call. Trimming cost V 0 bases and J 9 bases, with 6 bases left between them. The CDR3 loop spans 12 amino acids. Germline V CDR1 and CDR2: SEHNR, FQNEAQ (reference sequence). The CDR3 sequence: CASSLASTPQHF. The CDR3 bases are TGTGCCAGCAGCTTAGCCAGTACGCCCCAGCATTTT.

J is TRBJ1-5 and V is TRBV10-1; D remains unclear. CDR1 is WNHNN, CDR2 SYGVQD, per germline (reference sequence). V was trimmed by 6 bases and J by 4 bases, leaving 13 bases between them. The CDR3 sequence is 14 residues long. CDR3: CASRVTRTNQPQHF. CDR3 DNA: TGCGCCAGCAGGGTCACACGAACAAATCAGCCCCAGCATTTT.

V usage is TRBV5-5 and J usage is TRBJ1-1; 11 nucleotides line up with TRBD1. There are 15 residues in the CDR3. Trimming at V came to 2 bases and at J to 5 bases, leaving 5 bases not matched to a gene. The germline gives CDR1 SGHKS, CDR2 YYEKEE (reference sequence). Here the CDR3 reads CASSFGGTGGTEAFF. The CDR3 DNA reads TGTGCCAGCAGCTTTGGGGGGACAGGGGGTACTGAAGCTTTCTTT.

J is TRBJ2-6 and V is TRBV25-1, with no clear D. The V and J ends lost 3 bases and 1 base respectively, with 7 bases between them. This CDR3 contains 15 residues. CDR1 is MGHDK, CDR2 SYGVNS, per germline. DNA for the CDR3: TGTGCCAGCAGTGACTGGGCGTCTGGGGCCAACGTCCTGACTTTC. Protein: CASSDWASGANVLTF.

DNA of the CDR3: TGCGCCAGCAGCTTGGTAGGGGCCTCCTACGAGCAGTACTTC. This encodes CASSLVGASYEQYF. The chain combines TRBV5-1 with TRBJ2-7; possibly TRBD1 for D (5 bases). The CDR3 runs to 14 residues. Germline lookup yields CDR1 SGHRS and CDR2 YFSETQ. V was trimmed by 0 bases and J by 0 bases, leaving 7 bases between them.

The rearrangement joins TRBV10-2 to TRBJ1-2; D is undetermined. The CDR3 covers 12 residues. Germline V lookup: CDR1 WSHSY, CDR2 SAAADI. The V end was cut by 3 bases, the J end by 5 bases, with 7 bases between. The CDR3: CASSDNLYGYTF. DNA of the CDR3: TGCGCCAGCAGTGACAACCTTTATGGCTACACCTTC.

The chain couples TRBV7-9 to TRBJ1-1; 10 bases are a match to TRBD1. J was trimmed by 5 bases and V by 3 bases; bases with no gene match: 9. CDR1 and CDR2 (germline): SEHNR, FQNEAQ (reference sequence). This CDR3 spans 16 amino acids. CDR3 in DNA: TGTGCCAGCAGCTTCGCGTCTCAGGGACAGGGGACTGAAGCTTTCTTT. Amino acids: CASSFASQGQGTEAFF. The full variable domain, in which reference TRBV7-9 and TRBJ1-1 provide the parts outside the CDR3, is DTGVSQNPRHKITKRGQNVTFRCDPISEHNRLYWYRQTLGQGPEFLTYFQNEAQLEKSRLLSDRFSAERPKGSFSTLEIQRTEQGDSAMYLCASSFASQGQGTEAFFGQGTRLTVV.

The rearrangement links TRBV5-6 to TRBJ2-3, with TRBD2 matching over 9 bases. J was trimmed by 0 bases and V by 1 base; bases with no gene match: 0. Germline CDR1 SGHDT, CDR2 YYEEEE. This CDR3 comprises 15 residues. CDR3: CASSLTSGSTDTQYF. In nucleotides, the CDR3 is TGTGCCAGCAGCTTGACTAGCGGGAGCACAGATACGCAGTATTTT.

The CDR3 reads CASSAPDKTNYGYTF. CDR3 nucleotides: TGCGCCAGCAGCGCACCCGACAAAACTAACTATGGCTACACCTTC. The J gene is TRBJ1-2, the V gene TRBV5-1; no clear D gene. Germline lookup yields CDR1 SGHRS and CDR2 YFSETQ. The ends were cut back, 4 bases at V and 0 bases at J, with 13 bases in the middle. The CDR3 consists of 15 residues.

J is TRBJ2-1 and V is TRBV28, with TRBD2 identical over 15 bases. The CDR3 covers 16 residues. Germline values: CDR1 MDHEN, CDR2 SYDVKM. V was pared by 5 bases and J by 2 bases, with 1 base of the junction left unmatched. CDR3 protein: CASSGTSGGTYNEQFF. CDR3 DNA sequence: TGTGCCAGCAGTGGGACTAGCGGGGGGACCTACAATGAGCAGTTCTTC. The variable domain in full, with the rest retrieved from reference TRBV28 and TRBJ2-1, is DVKVTQSSRYLVKRTGEKVFLECVQDMDHENMFWYRQDPGLGLRLIYFSYDVKMKEKGDIPEGYSVSREKKERFSLILESASTNQTSMYLCASSGTSGGTYNEQFFGPGTRLTVL.

The genes are TRBV9 and TRBJ2-3; 14 bases are shared with TRBD2. The CDR3 length is 17 residues. Per the germline V gene, CDR1 is SGDLS and CDR2 is YYNGEE. V lost 2 bases and J lost 2; bases outside the gene matches: 4. The CDR3 loop is CASSVGLAGALTDTQYF. Written as DNA, the CDR3 is TGTGCCAGCAGCGTGGGACTAGCGGGGGCTCTCACAGATACGCAGTATTTT.

This chain uses TRBV5-1 with TRBJ2-7, with TRBD2 as a possible D gene (6 bases). CDR3 size: 15 residues. V was clipped by 6 bases and J by 2 bases, with 18 bases between them. Germline values: CDR1 SGHRS, CDR2 YFSETQ. The CDR3, as DNA: TGCGCCAGCACCGCGAGACCCGGGGGAACCTACGAGCAGTACTTC. This codes for CASTARPGGTYEQYF.

The genes are TRBV4-2 and TRBJ1-5, with 9 bases lining up with TRBD1. J lost 9 bases, V lost 0 bases, and 6 bases had no gene match. The CDR3 is made up of 15 amino acids. Germline values: CDR1 LGHNA, CDR2 YNFKEQ. The CDR3 reads CASSQDGTGNRPQHF. CDR3 bases: TGTGCCAGCAGCCAAGATGGGACAGGGAATAGGCCCCAGCATTTT.

The CDR3 nucleotides are TGCGCCAGCAGCTGGGGAGCGGGGGGCGAAGATACGCAGTATTTT. This translates into CASSWGAGGEDTQYF. The chain couples TRBV5-1 to TRBJ2-3; TRBD2 matches 9 bases. The V and J ends lost 3 bases and 5 bases, in that order; junction bases with no gene match: 7. Germline V gives CDR1 SGHRS, CDR2 YFSETQ. This CDR3 spans 15 amino acids.

This clone was recorded only once. The chain links TRBV7-9 to TRBJ2-5; possibly TRBD2 for D (6 bases). This CDR3 region has 16 residues. The V and J ends lost 8 bases and 1 base respectively, with 20 bases between them. CDR1 is SEHNR, CDR2 FQNEAQ, per germline (reference sequence). CDR3 bases: TGTGCCAGCCTCCTGTCCTGGGGCGGGGCCCAAGAGACCCAGTACTTC. Amino acids: CASLLSWGGAQETQYF.

The chain uses TRBV5-1 and TRBJ2-5; D is unclear. Germline CDR1 is SGHRS and CDR2 is YFSETQ. Trimming pared 6 bases from V and 4 bases from J, leaving 16 bases between. The CDR3 runs 14 residues. CDR3 amino acids: CASNLGSMGETQYF. The DNA of the CDR3 is TGCGCCAGCAACCTCGGGTCTATGGGAGAGACCCAGTACTTC.